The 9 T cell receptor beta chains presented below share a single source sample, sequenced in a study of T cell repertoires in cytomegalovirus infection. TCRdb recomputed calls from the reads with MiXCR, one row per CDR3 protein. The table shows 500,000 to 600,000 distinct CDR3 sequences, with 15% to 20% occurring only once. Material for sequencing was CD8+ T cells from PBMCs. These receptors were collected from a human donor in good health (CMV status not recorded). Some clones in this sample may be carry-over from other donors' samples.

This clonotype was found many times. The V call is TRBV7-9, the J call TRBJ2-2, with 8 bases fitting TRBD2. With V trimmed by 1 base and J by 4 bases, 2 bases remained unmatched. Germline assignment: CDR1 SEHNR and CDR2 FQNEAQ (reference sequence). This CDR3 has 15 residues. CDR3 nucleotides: TGTGCCAGCAGCTTAGGAGCGGGAGTCACCGGGGAGCTGTTTTTT. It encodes CASSLGAGVTGELFF.

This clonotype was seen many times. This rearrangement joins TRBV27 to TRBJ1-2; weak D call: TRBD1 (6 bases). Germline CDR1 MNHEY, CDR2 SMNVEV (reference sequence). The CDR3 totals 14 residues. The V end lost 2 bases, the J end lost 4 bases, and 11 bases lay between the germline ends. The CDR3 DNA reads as TGTGCCAGCAGTTTAAAGGGGGGGAGCTATGGCTACACCTTC. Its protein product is CASSLKGGSYGYTF.

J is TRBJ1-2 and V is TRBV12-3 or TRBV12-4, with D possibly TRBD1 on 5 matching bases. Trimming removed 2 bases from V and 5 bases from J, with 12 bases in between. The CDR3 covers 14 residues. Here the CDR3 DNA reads TGTGCCAGCAGTTTAACACATAGGGGATATGGCTACACCTTC. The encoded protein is CASSLTHRGYGYTF.

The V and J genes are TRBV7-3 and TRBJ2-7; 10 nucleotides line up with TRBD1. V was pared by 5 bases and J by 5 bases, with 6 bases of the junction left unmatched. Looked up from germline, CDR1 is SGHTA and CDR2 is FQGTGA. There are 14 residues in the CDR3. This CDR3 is CASSHSTGGHEQYF. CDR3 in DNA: TGTGCCAGCAGCCACTCGACAGGGGGCCACGAGCAGTACTTC.

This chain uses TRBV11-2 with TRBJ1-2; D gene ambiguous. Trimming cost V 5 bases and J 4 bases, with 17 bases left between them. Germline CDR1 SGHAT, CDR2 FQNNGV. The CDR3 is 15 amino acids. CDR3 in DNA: TGTGCCAGCAGCCACCCCATTATCTTGAGCTATGGCTACACCTTC. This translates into CASSHPIILSYGYTF. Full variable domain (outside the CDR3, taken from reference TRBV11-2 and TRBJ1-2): EAGVAQSPRYKIIEKRQSVAFWCNPISGHATLYWYQQILGQGPKLLIQFQNNGVVDDSQLPKDRFSAERLKGVDSTLKIQPAKLEDSAVYLCASSHPIILSYGYTFGSGTRLTVV.

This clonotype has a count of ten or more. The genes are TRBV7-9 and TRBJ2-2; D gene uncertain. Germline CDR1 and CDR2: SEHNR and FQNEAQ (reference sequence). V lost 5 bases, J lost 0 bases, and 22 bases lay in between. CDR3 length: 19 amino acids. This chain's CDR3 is CASSPAPLYSFANTGELFF. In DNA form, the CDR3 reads TGTGCCAGCAGCCCAGCGCCCCTCTATTCATTCGCGAACACCGGGGAGCTGTTTTTT.

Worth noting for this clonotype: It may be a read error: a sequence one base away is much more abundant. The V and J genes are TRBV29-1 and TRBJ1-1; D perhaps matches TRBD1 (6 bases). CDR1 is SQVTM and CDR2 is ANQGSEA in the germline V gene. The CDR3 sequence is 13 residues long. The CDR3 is CSGNRARDTGAFF. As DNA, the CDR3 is TGCAGCGGAAACAGGGCTCGGGACACTGGAGCTTTCTTT.

The CDR3 here is CASSRRDSTDTQYF. The CDR3 bases are TGTGCCAGCAGTCGCCGGGACAGCACAGATACGCAGTATTTT. This chain connects TRBV6-6 to TRBJ2-3; D may match TRBD1 or TRBD2 (5 bases each). The V gene lost 5 bases and the J gene lost 0 bases, with 9 bases spanning the gap. This CDR3 has 14 residues. Per germline, CDR1 MNHNY and CDR2 SVGAGI (reference sequence).

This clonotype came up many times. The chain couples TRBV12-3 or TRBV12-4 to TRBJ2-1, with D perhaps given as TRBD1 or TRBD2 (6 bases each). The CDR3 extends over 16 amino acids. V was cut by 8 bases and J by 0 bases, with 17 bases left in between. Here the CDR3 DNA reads TGTGCCAGCTACCTAGGGGGGTCGAGCTCCTACAATGAGCAGTTCTTC. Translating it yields CASYLGGSSSYNEQFF.